Presented here are 21 T cell receptor beta chains from one specimen sequenced in a study of siplizumab effects on memory and regulatory T cells. Only in-frame clones appear in the TCRdb table, and some are missing; sequencing was by immunoSEQ multiplex PCR. Of 110,000 or so clones in the sample, just over 90% were seen once. Sequencing input: CD4+ T cells sorted from blood. All receptors come from a human donor in good health.

The rearrangement uses TRBV6-1 and TRBJ2-7, with 9 bases lining up with TRBD1. J lost 6 bases, V lost 8 bases, and 5 bases had no gene match. Germline CDR1 MNHNS, CDR2 SASEGT. The CDR3 totals 12 residues. DNA for the CDR3: TGTGCCAGCCTTCCGACAGGGGGCGAGCAGTACTTC. This translates into CASLPTGGEQYF.

The chain links TRBV11-3 to TRBJ1-4; a weak D match, TRBD1 (5 bases). The CDR3 loop spans 16 amino acids. Germline V gives CDR1 SGHNT, CDR2 YENEEA. V was pared by 5 bases and J by 0 bases, with 13 bases between. The CDR3 coding sequence is TGTGCCAGCAGCCCTCCCGACAGTGCAACTAATGAAAAACTGTTTTTT. This gives the protein CASSPPDSATNEKLFF.

The chain couples TRBV2 to TRBJ2-5, with TRBD2 as a possible D gene (5 bases). CDR3 size: 16 residues. Trimming took off 7 bases at V and 4 bases at J, with 22 bases between the two ends. The germline gives CDR1 SNHLY, CDR2 FYNNEI. The CDR3 protein is CASTARFGDEGETQYF. The CDR3 nucleotides read TGTGCCAGCACTGCGAGATTCGGGGATGAAGGAGAGACCCAGTACTTC. The whole variable domain, remainder taken from reference TRBV2 and TRBJ2-5, is EPEVTQTPSHQVTQMGQEVILRCVPISNHLYFYWYRQILGQKVEFLVSFYNNEISEKSEIFDDQFSVERPDGSNFTLKIRSTKLEDSAMYFCASTARFGDEGETQYFGPGTRLLVL.

This clone was detected only once. The chain carries TRBV9 and TRBJ1-3, with TRBD1 matching 12 bases. The CDR3 loop spans 17 amino acids. Germline V CDR1 and CDR2: SGDLS, YYNGEE. V shed 3 bases, J shed 5 bases, and the junction held 9 bases outside the gene matches. The CDR3 DNA follows: TGTGCCAGCAGCGCCGGTCGGGACAGGGGGCCAAGAAACACCATATATTTT. This encodes CASSAGRDRGPRNTIYF.

This chain connects TRBV7-1 to TRBJ2-1; 12 bases match TRBD2. Being an ORF, TRBV7-1 has a function that is uncertain. The CDR3 is made up of 16 amino acids. With V trimmed by 5 bases and J by 4 bases, 6 bases remained unmatched. The CDR3 DNA reads TGTGCCAGCAGCGTCGGACTAGCGGGAATGTACAATGAGCAGTTCTTC. Amino acid sequence: CASSVGLAGMYNEQFF.

The rearrangement joins TRBV6-6 to TRBJ2-3; weak D call: TRBD1 (8 bases). V dropped 4 bases and J dropped 6 bases, with 14 bases sitting between them. CDR1 is MNHNY, CDR2 SVGAGI, per germline (reference sequence). The CDR3 has 14 amino acids. CDR3 sequence reads: CASSFHRGGDTQYF. CDR3 sequence (DNA): TGTGCCAGCAGTTTTCACAGGGGGGGTGATACGCAGTATTTT.

The chain recombines TRBV6-1 with TRBJ1-1, with D perhaps TRBD1 (6 bases). The CDR3 is 14 residues long. Germline assignment: CDR1 MNHNS and CDR2 SASEGT. The V end lost 0 bases, the J end lost 11 bases, and 16 bases lay between the germline ends. CDR3 loop: CASSEAPGDYGAFF. CDR3 DNA: TGTGCCAGCAGTGAAGCACCAGGGGATTATGGTGCTTTCTTT.

This chain joins TRBV13 and TRBJ2-4; D may correspond to TRBD1 or TRBD2 (6 bases each). The ends were cut back, 5 bases at V and 2 bases at J, with 13 bases in the middle. Germline-derived CDR1 and CDR2 are PRHDT and FYEKMQ (reference sequence). The CDR3 is made up of 15 amino acids. DNA for the CDR3: TGTGCCAGCAGCCCTAGCCGGGGGCCCAAAAACATTCAGTACTTC. This codes for CASSPSRGPKNIQYF.

The gene calls are TRBV7-2 and TRBJ2-7, with 10 bases identical to TRBD1. The germline V gene encodes CDR1 SGHTA and CDR2 FQGNSA. Losses at the gene ends were 7 bases for V and 0 bases for J; bases not matched to a gene: 3. The CDR3 covers 14 residues. CDR3 region: CASTRTGGSYEQYF. The CDR3 bases are TGTGCCAGCACCCGGACAGGGGGCTCCTACGAGCAGTACTTC.

This clone was seen more than once but under ten times. V usage is TRBV19 and J usage is TRBJ2-3; the D call may be TRBD1 or TRBD2 (5 bases each). The V end was cut by 5 bases, the J end by 2 bases, with 17 bases between. Germline loops: CDR1 LNHDA, CDR2 SQIVND (reference sequence). This CDR3 is 16 amino acids long. CDR3 nucleotides: TGTGCCAGTAGTCGCAACCGGGACCACTTCACAGATACGCAGTATTTT. It encodes CASSRNRDHFTDTQYF.

The chain recombines TRBV11-2 with TRBJ1-1; D unclear. Germline V gene data show CDR1 as SGHAT and CDR2 as FQNNGV. Trimming took 0 bases from V and 5 from J, leaving 4 bases between them. There are 12 residues in the CDR3. The CDR3 region has the DNA TGTGCCAGCAGCTTAGAACGGACTGAAGCTTTCTTT. Translated: CASSLERTEAFF.

This clone was seen a few times. CDR3: CSVQGGGGVNTEAFF. The CDR3 nucleotides read TGCAGCGTTCAAGGGGGCGGTGGTGTGAACACTGAAGCTTTCTTT. The rearrangement links TRBV29-1 to TRBJ1-1; 7 bases line up with TRBD1. The length of the CDR3 is 15 residues. The germline gives CDR1 SQVTM, CDR2 ANQGSEA. V gave up 5 bases and J gave up 0 bases; unmatched junction bases: 9.

The V and J genes are TRBV27 and TRBJ2-7; 10 bases match TRBD1. The V and J ends lost 5 bases and 2 bases, in that order; junction bases with no gene match: 6. In germline, CDR1 is MNHEY, CDR2 SMNVEV (reference sequence). The CDR3 has 15 residues. The CDR3 DNA sequence: TGTGCCAGCAGTCGGACCGGGACAGGGGCCTACGAGCAGTACTTC. It yields the protein CASSRTGTGAYEQYF.

The chain has TRBV13 and TRBJ2-7; TRBD1 matches at 7 bases. The V segment lost 3 bases and the J segment 3 bases; nucleotides outside the gene matches: 2. The CDR3 covers 13 residues. Germline V lookup: CDR1 PRHDT, CDR2 FYEKMQ (reference sequence). The CDR3 DNA sequence: TGTGCCAGCAGCTTTGCAGGGGGCTACGAGCAGTACTTC. This sequence encodes CASSFAGGYEQYF.

The chain carries TRBV5-1 and TRBJ1-2, with TRBD1 as a possible D gene (6 bases). V lost 4 bases and J lost 4, with 11 bases in between. The CDR3 totals 13 residues. The germline V gene encodes CDR1 SGHRS and CDR2 YFSETQ. The CDR3 loop reads CASSLTGSYGYTF. CDR3 DNA sequence: TGCGCCAGCAGCCTGACAGGTAGCTATGGCTACACCTTC.

This chain uses TRBV28 with TRBJ2-7; D is undetermined. The CDR3 runs to 12 residues. The germline gives CDR1 MDHEN, CDR2 SYDVKM. V lost 1 base, J lost 3 bases, and 4 bases lay in between. CDR3 nucleotides: TGTGCCAGCAGTTTATTTTTCTACGAGCAGTACTTC. The encoded protein is CASSLFFYEQYF.

The J gene is TRBJ2-3, the V gene TRBV21-1; the table's D call, TRBD2, has no DNA check behind it. TRBV21-1 constitutes a pseudogene. The CDR3 length is 13 residues. In DNA, the CDR3 is TGTGCCAGCAGCAAATTATCGGCAGATACGCAGTATTTT. Encoded protein: CASSKLSADTQYF.

This clone appeared a few times. V and J are TRBV7-9 and TRBJ2-7; D possibly corresponds to TRBD1 (5 bases). The CDR3 length is 15 residues. Germline V gene lookup returns CDR1 SEHNR and CDR2 FQNEAQ (reference sequence). Trimming pared 5 bases from V and 6 bases from J, leaving 20 bases between. CDR3 sequence: CASSAQGGWGTEQYF. The CDR3 region has the DNA TGTGCCAGCAGCGCCCAGGGCGGATGGGGTACCGAGCAGTACTTC. The full variable domain, in which reference TRBV7-9 and TRBJ2-7 provide the parts outside the CDR3, is DTGVSQNPRHKITKRGQNVTFRCDPISEHNRLYWYRQTLGQGPEFLTYFQNEAQLEKSRLLSDRFSAERPKGSFSTLEIQRTEQGDSAMYLCASSAQGGWGTEQYFGPGTRLTVT.

V is TRBV5-8 and J is TRBJ2-1, with 10 nucleotides matching TRBD2. The V segment lost 5 bases and the J segment 8 bases; nucleotides outside the gene matches: 13. The CDR3 spans 16 residues. The germline V gene encodes CDR1 SGHTS and CDR2 YDEGEE. CDR3 residues: CASSSRPAGGPHEQFF. CDR3 sequence (DNA): TGTGCCAGCAGTTCCCGACCAGCGGGAGGGCCCCATGAGCAGTTCTTC.

V gene TRBV5-6 combines with J gene TRBJ1-3; unclear D gene. V was clipped by 6 bases and J by 3 bases, with 10 bases between them. Germline lookup yields CDR1 SGHDT and CDR2 YYEEEE. This CDR3 is 13 amino acids long. The CDR3 here is CASKVVGGNTIYF. CDR3 DNA sequence: TGTGCCAGCAAAGTCGTCGGTGGAAACACCATATATTTT.

The chain carries TRBV7-9 and TRBJ2-5; TRBD2 is a possible D gene (5 bases). V was trimmed by 5 bases and J by 7 bases, leaving 20 bases between them. The CDR3 contains 15 residues. In germline, CDR1 is SEHNR, CDR2 FQNEAQ (reference sequence). The CDR3 sequence: CASSLTDWSGVTQYF. The CDR3 bases are TGTGCCAGCAGCCTGACGGACTGGTCCGGTGTGACCCAGTACTTC.